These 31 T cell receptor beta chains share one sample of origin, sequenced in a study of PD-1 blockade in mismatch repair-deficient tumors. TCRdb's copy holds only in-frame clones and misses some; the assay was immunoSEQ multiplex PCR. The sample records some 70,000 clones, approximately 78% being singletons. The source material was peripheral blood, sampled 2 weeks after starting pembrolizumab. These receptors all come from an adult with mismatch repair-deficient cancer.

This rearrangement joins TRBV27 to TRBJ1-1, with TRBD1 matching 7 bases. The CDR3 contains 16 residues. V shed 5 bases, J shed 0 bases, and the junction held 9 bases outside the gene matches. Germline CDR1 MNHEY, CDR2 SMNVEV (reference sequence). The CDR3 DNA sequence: TGTGCCAGCAGTAAGGGACAGCTCATTATGAACACTGAAGCTTTCTTT. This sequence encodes CASSKGQLIMNTEAFF.

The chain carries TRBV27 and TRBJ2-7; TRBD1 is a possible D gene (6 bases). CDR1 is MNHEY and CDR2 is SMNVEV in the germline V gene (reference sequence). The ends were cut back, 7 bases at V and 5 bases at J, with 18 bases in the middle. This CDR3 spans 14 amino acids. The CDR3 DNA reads TGTGCCAGCACCCCAGGGGATGGGGCGAACGAGCAGTACTTC. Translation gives CASTPGDGANEQYF.

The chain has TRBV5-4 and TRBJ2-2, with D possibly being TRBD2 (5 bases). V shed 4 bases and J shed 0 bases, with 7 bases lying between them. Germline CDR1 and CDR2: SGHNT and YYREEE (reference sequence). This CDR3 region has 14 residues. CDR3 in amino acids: CASSVDSNTGELFF. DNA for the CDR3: TGTGCCAGCAGCGTGGACTCGAACACCGGGGAGCTGTTTTTT.

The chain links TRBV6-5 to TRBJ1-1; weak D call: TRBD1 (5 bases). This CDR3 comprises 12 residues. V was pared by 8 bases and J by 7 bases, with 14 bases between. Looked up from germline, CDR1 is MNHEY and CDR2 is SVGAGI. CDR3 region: CASGGDKVEAFF. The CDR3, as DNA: TGTGCCAGCGGGGGGGATAAGGTTGAAGCTTTCTTT.

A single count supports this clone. In nucleotides, the CDR3 is TGTGCCAGCAGGGCGGTGCCTGAAGCTTTCTTT. It specifies CASRAVPEAFF. This chain connects TRBV2 to TRBJ1-1, with no clear D. CDR1 and CDR2 from the germline V gene are SNHLY and FYNNEI. V dropped 6 bases and J dropped 6 bases, with 8 bases sitting between them. The CDR3 consists of 11 residues.

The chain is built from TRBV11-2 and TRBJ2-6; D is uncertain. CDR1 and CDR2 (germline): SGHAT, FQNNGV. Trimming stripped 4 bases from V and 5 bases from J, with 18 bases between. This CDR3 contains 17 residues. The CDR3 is CASSSIHEPPWANVLTF. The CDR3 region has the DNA TGTGCCAGCAGCTCGATACATGAGCCACCATGGGCCAACGTCCTGACTTTC.

The CDR3 spells CAISVPPQTGSTRSSGYTF. CDR3 nucleotides: TGTGCCATCAGTGTTCCCCCACAGACAGGGTCCACCCGGTCTAGTGGCTACACCTTC. V is TRBV10-3 and J is TRBJ1-2, with TRBD1 matching over 7 bases. The germline gives CDR1 ENHRY, CDR2 SYGVKD. There are 19 residues in the CDR3. Trimming at V came to 4 bases and at J to 7 bases, leaving 24 bases not matched to a gene.

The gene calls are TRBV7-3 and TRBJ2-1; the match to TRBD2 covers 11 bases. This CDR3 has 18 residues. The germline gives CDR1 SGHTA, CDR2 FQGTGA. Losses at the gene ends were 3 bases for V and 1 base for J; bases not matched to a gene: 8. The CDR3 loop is CASSFSPLAGGSYNEQFF. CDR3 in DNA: TGTGCCAGCAGCTTCTCGCCGTTAGCGGGAGGGTCCTACAATGAGCAGTTCTTC.

CDR3 amino acids: CASSEYVPTYEQYF. The CDR3 DNA is TGTGCCAGCAGTGAGTACGTCCCCACCTACGAGCAGTACTTC. V is TRBV6-1 and J is TRBJ2-7; D unresolved. V was shortened by 3 bases and J by 2 bases, with 11 bases between the two germline ends. Germline loops: CDR1 MNHNS, CDR2 SASEGT. There are 14 residues in the CDR3.

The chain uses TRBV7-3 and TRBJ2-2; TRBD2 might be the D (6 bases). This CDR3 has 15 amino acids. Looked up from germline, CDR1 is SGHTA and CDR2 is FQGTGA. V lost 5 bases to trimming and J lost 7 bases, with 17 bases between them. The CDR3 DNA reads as TGTGCCAGCAGCCCTGGGACTGCAGCTATCGGGGAGCTGTTTTTT. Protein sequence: CASSPGTAAIGELFF.

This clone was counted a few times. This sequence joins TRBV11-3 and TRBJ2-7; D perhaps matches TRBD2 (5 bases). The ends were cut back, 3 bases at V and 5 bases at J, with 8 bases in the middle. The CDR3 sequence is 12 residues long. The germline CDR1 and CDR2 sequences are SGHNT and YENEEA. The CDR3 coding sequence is TGTGCCAGCAGCTTCGGGATTCACGAGCAGTACTTC. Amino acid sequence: CASSFGIHEQYF.

This chain's CDR3 is CASSPGLAGDIQYF. DNA of the CDR3: TGTGCCAGCAGCCCTGGACTAGCGGGGGACATTCAGTACTTC. The gene calls are TRBV5-6 and TRBJ2-4; 13 positions agree with TRBD2. Germline-derived CDR1 and CDR2 are SGHDT and YYEEEE. V shed 4 bases and J 8 bases; nucleotides not matched to a gene: 3. The CDR3 is made up of 14 amino acids.

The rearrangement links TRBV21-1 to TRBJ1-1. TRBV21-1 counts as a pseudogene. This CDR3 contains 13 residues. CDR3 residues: CASRPGSNTEAFF. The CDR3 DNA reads TGTGCCAGCAGGCCGGGCTCTAACACTGAAGCTTTCTTT.

CDR3 DNA: TGTGCCAGCAAGGGGACAGGGTATGGGGACACTGAAGCTTTCTTT. Protein sequence: CASKGTGYGDTEAFF. J is TRBJ1-1 and V is TRBV5-5; the match to TRBD1 covers 9 bases. This CDR3 has 15 amino acids. CDR1 and CDR2 from the germline V gene are SGHKS and YYEKEE (reference sequence). The trim removed 6 bases at V and 3 bases at J, leaving 9 bases unmatched.

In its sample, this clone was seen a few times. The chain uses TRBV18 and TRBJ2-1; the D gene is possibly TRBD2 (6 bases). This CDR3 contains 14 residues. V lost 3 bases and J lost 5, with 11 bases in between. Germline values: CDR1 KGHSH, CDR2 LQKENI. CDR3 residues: CASSPAGSDNEQFF. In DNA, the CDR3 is TGTGCCAGCTCACCGGCGGGAAGCGACAATGAGCAGTTCTTC.

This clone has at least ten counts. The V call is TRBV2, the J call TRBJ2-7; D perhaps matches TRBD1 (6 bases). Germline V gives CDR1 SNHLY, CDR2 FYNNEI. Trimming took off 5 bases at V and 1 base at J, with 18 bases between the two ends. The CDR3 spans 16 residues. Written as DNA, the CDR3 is TGTGCCAGCAGTTTCCCGGTTGGACAGAGTTCCTACGAGCAGTACTTC. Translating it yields CASSFPVGQSSYEQYF.

The CDR3 DNA is TGTGCCACCAGACCTGCCCAGGGGGGGGCTTTCGTAACTAATGAAAAACTGTTTTTT. Translation: CATRPAQGGAFVTNEKLFF. The chain joins TRBV15 to TRBJ1-4; 7 bases are a match to TRBD1. With 6 bases clipped from V and 1 base from J, the junction kept 17 bases outside the gene matches. Looked up from germline, CDR1 is LNHNV and CDR2 is YYDKDF (reference sequence). The CDR3 is 19 residues long.

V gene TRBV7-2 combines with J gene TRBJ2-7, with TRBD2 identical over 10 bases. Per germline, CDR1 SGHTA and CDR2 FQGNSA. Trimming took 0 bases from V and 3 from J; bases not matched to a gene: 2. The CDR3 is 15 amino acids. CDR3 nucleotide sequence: TGTGCCAGCAGCTTAGCCCTAGCGGGAGACTACGAGCAGTACTTC. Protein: CASSLALAGDYEQYF.

CDR3 in DNA: TGCGCCAGCAGCCCGATTCTGACCCGGCTGGCAGATACGCAGTATTTT. This gives the protein CASSPILTRLADTQYF. The chain couples TRBV4-1 to TRBJ2-3; D call uncertain. Germline V gene sequence: CDR1 MGHRA, CDR2 YSYEKL. V was cut by 4 bases and J by 4 bases, with 18 bases left in between. The CDR3 spans 16 residues.

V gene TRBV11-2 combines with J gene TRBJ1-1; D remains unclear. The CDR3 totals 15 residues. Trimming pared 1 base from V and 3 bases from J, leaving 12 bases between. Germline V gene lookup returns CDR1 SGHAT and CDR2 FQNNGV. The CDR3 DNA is TGTGCCAGCAGCTTAGGGTCCCCGGTGGACACTGAAGCTTTCTTT. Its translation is CASSLGSPVDTEAFF.

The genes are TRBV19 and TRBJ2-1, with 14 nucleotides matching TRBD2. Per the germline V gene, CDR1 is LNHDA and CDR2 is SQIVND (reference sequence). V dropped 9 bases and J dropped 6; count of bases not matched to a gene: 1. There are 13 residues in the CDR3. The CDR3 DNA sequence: TGTGCCAGCGGGACTAGCGGGAGCAATGAGCAGTTCTTC. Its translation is CASGTSGSNEQFF.

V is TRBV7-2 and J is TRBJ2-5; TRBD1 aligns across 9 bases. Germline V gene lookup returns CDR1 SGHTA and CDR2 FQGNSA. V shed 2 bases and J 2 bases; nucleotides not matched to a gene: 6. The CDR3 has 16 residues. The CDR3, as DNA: TGTGCCAGCAGCTTATACAGGGGGCCTGGGCAAGAGACCCAGTACTTC. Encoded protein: CASSLYRGPGQETQYF.

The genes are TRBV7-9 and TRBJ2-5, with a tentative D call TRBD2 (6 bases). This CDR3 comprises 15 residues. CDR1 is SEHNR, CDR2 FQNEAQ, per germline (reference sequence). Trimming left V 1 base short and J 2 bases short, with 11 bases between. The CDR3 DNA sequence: TGTGCCAGCAGCTTAGGGGGGGACCCTCAAGAGACCCAGTACTTC. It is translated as CASSLGGDPQETQYF.

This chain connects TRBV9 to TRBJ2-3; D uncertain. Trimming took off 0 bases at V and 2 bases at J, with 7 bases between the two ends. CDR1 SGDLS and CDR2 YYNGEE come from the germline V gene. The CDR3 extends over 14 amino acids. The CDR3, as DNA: TGTGCCAGCAGCGTAGAATCCCTCACAGATACGCAGTATTTT. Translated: CASSVESLTDTQYF.

The CDR3 loop is CASSIGPGRAYEQYF. CDR3 nucleotides: TGTGCCAGTAGTATCGGTCCTGGTAGGGCCTACGAGCAGTACTTC. V usage is TRBV19 and J usage is TRBJ2-7; D unclear. With 3 bases removed from V and 2 bases from J, the gap between germline ends came to 14 bases. The germline gives CDR1 LNHDA, CDR2 SQIVND (reference sequence). The CDR3 spans 15 residues.

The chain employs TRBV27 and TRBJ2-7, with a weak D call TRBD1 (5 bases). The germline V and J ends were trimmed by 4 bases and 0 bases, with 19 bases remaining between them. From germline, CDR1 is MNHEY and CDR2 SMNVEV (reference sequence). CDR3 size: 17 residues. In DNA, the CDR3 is TGTGCCAGCAGTTCACCCCGGAAGGGTAGGGGCTCCTACGAGCAGTACTTC. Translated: CASSSPRKGRGSYEQYF.

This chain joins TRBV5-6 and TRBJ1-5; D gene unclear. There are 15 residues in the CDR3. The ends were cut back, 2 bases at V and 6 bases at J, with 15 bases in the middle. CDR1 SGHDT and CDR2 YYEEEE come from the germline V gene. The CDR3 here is CASSLRLQVGQPQHF. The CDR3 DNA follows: TGTGCCAGCAGCTTAAGACTCCAGGTGGGTCAGCCCCAGCATTTT.

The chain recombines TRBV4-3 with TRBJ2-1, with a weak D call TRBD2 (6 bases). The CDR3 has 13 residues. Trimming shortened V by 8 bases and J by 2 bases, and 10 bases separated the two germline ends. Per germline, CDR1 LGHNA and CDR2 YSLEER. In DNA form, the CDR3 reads TGCGCCAGCGCGCGGGACCCCTACAATGAGCAGTTCTTC. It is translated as CASARDPYNEQFF.

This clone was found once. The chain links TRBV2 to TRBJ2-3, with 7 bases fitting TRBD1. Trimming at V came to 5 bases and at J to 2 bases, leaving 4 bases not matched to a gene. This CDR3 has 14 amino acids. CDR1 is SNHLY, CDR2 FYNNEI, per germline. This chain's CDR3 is CASSRDRTTDTQYF. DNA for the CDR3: TGTGCCAGCAGTCGGGACAGAACCACAGATACGCAGTATTTT.

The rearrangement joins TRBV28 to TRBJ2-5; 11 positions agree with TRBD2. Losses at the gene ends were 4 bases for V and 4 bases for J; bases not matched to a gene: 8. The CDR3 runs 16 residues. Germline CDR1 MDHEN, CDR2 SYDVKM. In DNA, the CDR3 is TGTGCCAGCAGTTCCCCGACTAGCGGGACAACAGAGACCCAGTACTTC. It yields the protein CASSSPTSGTTETQYF.

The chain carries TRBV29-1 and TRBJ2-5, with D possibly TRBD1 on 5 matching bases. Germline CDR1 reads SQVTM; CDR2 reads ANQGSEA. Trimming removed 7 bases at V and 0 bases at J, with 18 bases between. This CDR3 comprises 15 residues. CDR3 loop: CSAGHGLTYQETQYF. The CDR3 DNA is TGCAGCGCTGGACATGGTCTCACCTACCAAGAGACCCAGTACTTC. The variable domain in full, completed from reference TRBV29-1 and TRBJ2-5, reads SAVISQKPSRDICQRGTSLTIQCQVDSQVTMMFWYRQQPGQSLTLIATANQGSEATYESGFVIDKFPISRPNLTFSTLTVSNMSPEDSSIYLCSAGHGLTYQETQYFGPGTRLLVL.